This T cell receptor (beta chain) was observed in a study of shared clonotypes between healthy human individuals. Participating donors were healthy, HIV-negative adults free of recent acute infections or vaccinations. Overall study findings and caveats: Clonotype sharing among donors likely depends on sequencing depth.

Repertoires were generated with immunoSEQ multiplex PCR, while TCRdb's copy carries only in-frame clones and drops some. The sample consists of about 490,000 clones, 75% to 85% of them appearing once. This clone was seen a few times. Its antigen remains unidentified. Sequencing input: PBMCs. The receptor was derived from a woman aged 40 to 50 in good health. Some clones in this sample may be carry-over from other donors' samples.

The CDR3 DNA is TGTGCCAGCAGCCAATATACAGGGGGCGACGAGCAGTACTTC. Translated, it gives CASSQYTGGDEQYF. V and J are TRBV16 and TRBJ2-7; 9 bases map to TRBD1. The J segment lost 5 bases and the V segment lost 1 base, leaving 3 bases of the junction unmatched. CDR1 is KGHSY and CDR2 is FQNENV in the germline V gene. This CDR3 contains 14 residues.